This entry lists 16 T cell receptor beta chains sequenced from one sample in a study of regulatory and conventional T cells in RAG deficiency. Genomic DNA came from blood regulatory T cells gated CD4+ CD25-high CD127-low. Repertoires were generated with immunoSEQ multiplex PCR, while TCRdb's copy carries only in-frame clones and drops some. The sample consists of 25,000 to 35,000 clones, about 93% of them appearing once. The sample was also linked to a second study, of regulatory T cells. That work states: Primers: 52 TRBV forward and 13 TRBJ reverse.

Input material: Tregs sorted from blood. Receptors originate from a human donor in good health.

The count of this clone is one. CDR3 loop: CASSGQGGTGELFF. The CDR3, as DNA: TGTGCCAGTAGTGGACAGGGGGGAACCGGGGAGCTGTTTTTT. The chain couples TRBV19 to TRBJ2-2, with 10 bases fitting TRBD1. V lost 5 bases and J lost 5; bases outside the gene matches: 2. CDR1 and CDR2 from the germline V gene are LNHDA and SQIVND (reference sequence). The CDR3 has 14 amino acids. Based on the CDR3 plus reference TRBV19 and TRBJ2-2, the full variable domain is DGGITQSPKYLFRKEGQNVTLSCEQNLNHDAMYWYRQDPGQGLRLIYYSQIVNDFQKGDIAEGYSVSREKKESFPLTVTSAQKNPTAFYLCASSGQGGTGELFFGEGSRLTVL.

V is TRBV5-1 and J is TRBJ1-5, with D hard to call. The germline V gene encodes CDR1 SGHRS and CDR2 YFSETQ. The CDR3 loop spans 14 amino acids. Trimming cost V 0 bases and J 0 bases, with 4 bases left between them. The CDR3 nucleotides are TGCGCCAGCAGCTTGGAGCATAGCAATCAGCCCCAGCATTTT. Residues: CASSLEHSNQPQHF. Using reference TRBV5-1 and TRBJ1-5 for the parts outside the CDR3, the full variable domain is KAGVTQTPRYLIKTRGQQVTLSCSPISGHRSVSWYQQTPGQGLQFLFEYFSETQRNKGNFPGRFSGRQFSNSRSEMNVSTLELGDSALYLCASSLEHSNQPQHFGDGTRLSIL.

This sequence joins TRBV7-9 and TRBJ1-1; D perhaps matches TRBD1 (6 bases). The CDR3 length is 14 residues. CDR1 and CDR2 (germline): SEHNR, FQNEAQ (reference sequence). V gave up 2 bases and J gave up 1 base, with 8 bases separating them. CDR3 coding DNA: TGTGCCAGCAGCTTAAGGGACAAGAACACTGAAGCTTTCTTT. Residues: CASSLRDKNTEAFF.

The chain carries TRBV4-1 and TRBJ2-3; D unclear. The CDR3 consists of 14 residues. Germline loops: CDR1 MGHRA, CDR2 YSYEKL. V shed 7 bases and J shed 4 bases, with 15 bases lying between them. CDR3 bases: TGCGCCAGCAAGTGGACGGGTGGGGCAGATACGCAGTATTTT. Protein: CASKWTGGADTQYF.

The chain links TRBV10-3 to TRBJ2-1, with 8 bases that match TRBD1. The trim removed 0 bases at V and 7 bases at J, leaving 2 bases unmatched. The CDR3 is made up of 14 amino acids. Germline V gene sequence: CDR1 ENHRY, CDR2 SYGVKD. CDR3 region: CAISESRQGNEQFF. The CDR3 DNA reads as TGTGCCATCAGTGAGTCGCGACAGGGGAATGAGCAGTTCTTC.

This clone showed up just once. The V and J genes are TRBV6-1 and TRBJ2-5; 8 positions agree with TRBD1. CDR1 is MNHNS, CDR2 SASEGT, per germline. CDR3 length: 14 residues. The J segment lost 1 base and the V segment lost 8 bases, leaving 6 bases of the junction unmatched. CDR3 sequence: CASLGQGFQETQYF. The CDR3 DNA reads TGTGCCAGCTTAGGACAGGGTTTCCAAGAGACCCAGTACTTC.

V usage is TRBV29-1 and J usage is TRBJ1-1; weak D call: TRBD1 (6 bases). CDR1 is SQVTM, CDR2 ANQGSEA, per germline. V lost 4 bases to trimming and J lost 7 bases, with 13 bases between them. The CDR3 contains 12 residues. The CDR3 region is CSVADRADEAFF. The CDR3 bases are TGCAGCGTTGCGGACAGAGCAGATGAAGCTTTCTTT.

The genes are TRBV19 and TRBJ1-6; D is unresolved. Germline loops: CDR1 LNHDA, CDR2 SQIVND (reference sequence). V lost 0 bases and J lost 10, with 10 bases in between. The CDR3 consists of 14 residues. The chain's CDR3 is CASSIERVRSPLHF. The CDR3 DNA is TGTGCCAGTAGTATAGAGAGGGTCCGGTCACCCCTCCACTTT.

This sequence joins TRBV7-8 and TRBJ2-6, with TRBD1 matching over 9 bases. CDR1 and CDR2 (germline): SGHVS, FQNEAQ. J gave up 0 bases and V 4 bases, and 7 bases lay outside the gene matches. The CDR3 sequence is 18 residues long. This CDR3 reads CASSSPGQGVSGANVLTF. The CDR3 bases are TGTGCCAGCAGCTCCCCGGGACAGGGTGTCTCTGGGGCCAACGTCCTGACTTTC.

This clone is a singleton in its sample. The chain employs TRBV4-2 and TRBJ1-5; TRBD1 aligns across 8 bases. The germline gives CDR1 LGHNA, CDR2 YNFKEQ. Trimming cost V 5 bases and J 4 bases; bases outside gene matches: 1. There are 13 residues in the CDR3. CDR3 DNA: TGTGCCAGCAGCGGGGACAGGAATCAGCCCCAGCATTTT. It encodes CASSGDRNQPQHF.

CDR3 sequence reads: CASSMGQALNEQYF. In DNA, the CDR3 is TGTGCCAGCTCAATGGGACAGGCCCTCAACGAGCAGTACTTC. The rearrangement joins TRBV18 to TRBJ2-7; 8 positions match TRBD1. The V gene end was trimmed by 5 bases and the J gene end by 5 bases; junction bases not matched to a gene: 8. This CDR3 contains 14 residues. Germline CDR1 reads KGHSH; CDR2 reads LQKENI. Full variable domain (outside the CDR3, taken from reference TRBV18 and TRBJ2-7): NAGVMQNPRHLVRRRGQEARLRCSPMKGHSHVYWYRQLPEEGLKFMVYLQKENIIDESGMPKERFSAEFPKEGPSILRIQQVVRGDSAAYFCASSMGQALNEQYFGPGTRLTVT.

The V and J genes are TRBV19 and TRBJ2-6; perhaps D is TRBD1 or TRBD2 (5 bases each). The CDR3 spans 14 residues. V was clipped by 4 bases and J by 3 bases, with 7 bases between them. Per germline, CDR1 LNHDA and CDR2 SQIVND (reference sequence). CDR3 sequence (DNA): TGTGCCAGTAGTAGGGGGATTGGGGCCAACGTCCTGACTTTC. This sequence encodes CASSRGIGANVLTF.

A few counts support this clone. This sequence joins TRBV23-1 and TRBJ2-7; no clear D gene. TRBV23-1 is an ORF; its function is uncertain. Trimming removed 3 bases at V and 0 bases at J, with 9 bases between. The CDR3 sequence is 14 residues long. In DNA, the CDR3 is TGCGCCAGCAGTCACCTGGACGTCTCCTACGAGCAGTACTTC. Its translation: CASSHLDVSYEQYF.

The rearrangement links TRBV5-1 to TRBJ2-7; D tentatively fits TRBD1 or TRBD2 (6 bases each). The CDR3 consists of 14 residues. Germline-derived CDR1 and CDR2 are SGHRS and YFSETQ. V lost 3 bases and J 3 bases, leaving 13 bases between the germline ends. CDR3 nucleotide sequence: TGCGCCAGCAGCTCGGGGGCTACATACTACGAGCAGTACTTC. Amino acids: CASSSGATYYEQYF.

The rearrangement links TRBV6-5 to TRBJ2-3; 10 positions match TRBD1. The CDR3 is 14 residues long. Per germline, CDR1 MNHEY and CDR2 SVGAGI. Unmatched junction bases numbered 2, after V lost 2 bases and J lost 6 bases. The CDR3 protein is CASSYGTGVDTQYF. The CDR3, as DNA: TGTGCCAGCAGTTACGGGACAGGGGTCGATACGCAGTATTTT.

The chain has TRBV18 and TRBJ1-2; D may be TRBD1 (5 bases). Germline CDR1 and CDR2: KGHSH and LQKENI. V shed 2 bases and J shed 1 base, with 8 bases lying between them. CDR3 size: 14 residues. CDR3 sequence reads: CASSPLTDNYGYTF. The DNA of the CDR3 is TGTGCCAGCTCACCATTGACAGATAACTATGGCTACACCTTC.